The 21 T cell receptor beta chains listed next were all sequenced from one sample in a study of T cells in localized non-small cell lung cancer. Using immunoSEQ multiplex PCR, the repertoire was profiled, and TCRdb retains in-frame clones only, with some absent. The sample lists approximately 26,000 clones, approximately 81% seen once, with about 9.6% in the top ten. The sequencing here drew on peripheral blood, taken before any cancer treatment. The receptor set was obtained from a man between 40 and 70 years old with stage III squamous cell lung carcinoma.

V gene TRBV6-1 combines with J gene TRBJ1-1; D is possibly TRBD1 (5 bases). The germline V gene encodes CDR1 MNHNS and CDR2 SASEGT. V dropped 3 bases and J dropped 11 bases, with 19 bases sitting between them. The CDR3 length is 14 residues. The CDR3 region is CASSDSWGFGTAFF. The DNA for the CDR3 is TGTGCCAGCAGTGATTCCTGGGGGTTCGGGACGGCTTTCTTT.

The chain recombines TRBV2 with TRBJ2-2, with D unresolved. The CDR3 loop spans 12 amino acids. The germline V and J ends were trimmed by 6 bases and 5 bases, with 7 bases remaining between them. The germline V gene has CDR1 SNHLY and CDR2 FYNNEI. CDR3 bases: TGTGCCAGCAGGATAGTAACCGGGGAGCTGTTTTTT. It encodes CASRIVTGELFF.

This clone has only one observation. The V and J genes are TRBV6-5 and TRBJ2-7; D perhaps matches TRBD1 (6 bases). CDR3 length: 15 residues. Trimming removed 4 bases from V and 2 bases from J, with 15 bases in between. The germline gives CDR1 MNHEY, CDR2 SVGAGI. Written as DNA, the CDR3 is TGTGCCAGCAGTTCACCTCGGACAGCCACCTACGAGCAGTACTTC. Translation gives CASSSPRTATYEQYF.

This clone was found a few times. The chain carries TRBV4-2 and TRBJ1-1; D is undetermined. Trimming left V 4 bases short and J 1 base short, with 4 bases between. The CDR3 contains 12 residues. Germline V lookup: CDR1 LGHNA, CDR2 YNFKEQ. The CDR3 DNA is TGTGCCAGCAGCCCGGGGAACACTGAAGCTTTCTTT. It yields the protein CASSPGNTEAFF.

V usage is TRBV7-9 and J usage is TRBJ1-1, with TRBD1 as a possible D gene (5 bases). Per the germline V gene, CDR1 is SEHNR and CDR2 is FQNEAQ (reference sequence). With 1 base removed from V and 2 bases from J, the gap between germline ends came to 8 bases. This CDR3 has 14 residues. Written as DNA, the CDR3 is TGTGCCAGCAGCTTAGTAGGGGACAACACTGAAGCTTTCTTT. Protein: CASSLVGDNTEAFF.

The V and J genes are TRBV29-1 and TRBJ2-7, with TRBD2 as a possible D gene (6 bases). The CDR3 is 14 residues long. Trimming shortened V by 8 bases and J by 3 bases, and 20 bases separated the two germline ends. From germline, CDR1 is SQVTM and CDR2 ANQGSEA. CDR3: CSRTPTRSNYEQYF. The CDR3 DNA reads TGCAGCCGCACCCCGACTAGATCCAACTACGAGCAGTACTTC.

The chain links TRBV29-1 to TRBJ2-7, with TRBD1 matching 9 bases. The V segment lost 7 bases and the J segment 5 bases; nucleotides outside the gene matches: 9. The CDR3 has 13 residues. Germline V gene sequence: CDR1 SQVTM, CDR2 ANQGSEA. The CDR3 DNA reads as TGCAGCGGGGGGACCGGGACAGGGAACGAGCAGTACTTC. It is translated as CSGGTGTGNEQYF.

This clone appeared once. This chain connects TRBV6-5 to TRBJ1-6; D not certain. From germline, CDR1 is MNHEY and CDR2 SVGAGI. V was clipped by 2 bases and J by 3 bases, with 5 bases between them. The CDR3 extends over 14 amino acids. This chain's CDR3 is CASSYGSYNSPLHF. In DNA form, the CDR3 reads TGTGCCAGCAGTTACGGCAGCTATAATTCACCCCTCCACTTT.

The chain joins TRBV28 to TRBJ2-2; 8 bases are a match to TRBD1. Germline CDR1 MDHEN, CDR2 SYDVKM. The ends lost 2 bases at V and 9 bases at J; junction bases unmatched: 8. The CDR3 length is 15 residues. The CDR3 coding sequence is TGTGCCAGCAGTTTACCAGGGGGCCATGGAAGGGAGCTGTTTTTT. Translation gives CASSLPGGHGRELFF. Supplemented by reference TRBV28 and TRBJ2-2, the full variable domain reads DVKVTQSSRYLVKRTGEKVFLECVQDMDHENMFWYRQDPGLGLRLIYFSYDVKMKEKGDIPEGYSVSREKKERFSLILESASTNQTSMYLCASSLPGGHGRELFFGEGSRLTVL.

The V gene is TRBV5-6, the J gene TRBJ2-5; D is undetermined. CDR3 length equals 11 residues. Germline CDR1 is SGHDT and CDR2 is YYEEEE. With 2 bases removed from V and 5 bases from J, the gap between germline ends came to 4 bases. The CDR3 sequence is CASSFGETQYF. The CDR3 DNA follows: TGTGCCAGCAGCTTTGGGGAGACCCAGTACTTC.

The V call is TRBV5-4, the J call TRBJ1-5, with D unresolved. Germline lookup yields CDR1 SGHNT and CDR2 YYREEE (reference sequence). Trimming took off 4 bases at V and 11 bases at J, with 19 bases between the two ends. The CDR3 covers 14 residues. As DNA, the CDR3 is TGTGCCAGCAGCCTGGAGGGCACGTTTTTGTCCCAGCATTTT. As protein: CASSLEGTFLSQHF.

This chain uses TRBV18 with TRBJ2-7; maybe TRBD2 (5 bases). Germline CDR1 reads KGHSH; CDR2 reads LQKENI. This CDR3 is built from 15 residues. The V end was cut by 2 bases, the J end by 7 bases, with 18 bases between. The CDR3 region is CASSPIEGSHGEQYV. For the CDR3, the DNA is TGTGCCAGCTCACCAATCGAGGGTTCTCATGGGGAGCAGTACGTC.

The chain recombines TRBV30 with TRBJ1-1; 8 positions agree with TRBD1. The CDR3 has 17 residues. Germline loops: CDR1 GTSNPN, CDR2 SVGIG (reference sequence). Trimming at V came to 2 bases and at J to 1 base, leaving 12 bases not matched to a gene. CDR3 bases: TGTGCCTGGAGTCTCTCCACGACAGGGGAGACGAACACTGAAGCTTTCTTT. Translating gives CAWSLSTTGETNTEAFF.

This sequence joins TRBV7-3 and TRBJ1-4; D might be TRBD1 (5 bases). Trimming cost V 3 bases and J 7 bases, with 15 bases left between them. The germline V gene has CDR1 SGHTA and CDR2 FQGTGA. CDR3 length: 15 residues. The CDR3 sequence is CASSFYSGAGEKLFF. In nucleotides, the CDR3 is TGTGCCAGCAGCTTCTATAGCGGGGCCGGTGAAAAACTGTTTTTT.

This clone was counted a single time. The V and J genes are TRBV6-4 and TRBJ2-3, with D perhaps matching TRBD1 (6 bases). Germline lookup yields CDR1 MRHNA and CDR2 SNTAGT. The CDR3 sequence is 15 residues long. Trimming removed 3 bases from V and 0 bases from J, with 10 bases in between. CDR3 sequence: CASSEGASSTDTQYF. The CDR3 DNA follows: TGTGCCAGCAGTGAGGGGGCAAGCAGCACAGATACGCAGTATTTT.

The chain links TRBV13 to TRBJ1-1; maybe TRBD1 (6 bases). Trimming pared 5 bases from V and 8 bases from J, leaving 15 bases between. The length of the CDR3 is 13 residues. Germline assignment: CDR1 PRHDT and CDR2 FYEKMQ (reference sequence). The CDR3 loop reads CASSHGQREEAFF. DNA of the CDR3: TGTGCCAGCAGCCATGGACAGCGCGAAGAAGCTTTCTTT.

The chain joins TRBV7-9 to TRBJ1-3; D unresolved. V lost 5 bases and J lost 4, with 6 bases in between. This CDR3 spans 12 amino acids. Per the germline V gene, CDR1 is SEHNR and CDR2 is FQNEAQ (reference sequence). The CDR3 sequence: CASSPMGNTIYF. CDR3 bases: TGTGCCAGCAGCCCCATGGGAAACACCATATATTTT. The full variable domain, rest sourced from reference TRBV7-9 and TRBJ1-3, is DTGVSQNPRHKITKRGQNVTFRCDPISEHNRLYWYRQTLGQGPEFLTYFQNEAQLEKSRLLSDRFSAERPKGSFSTLEIQRTEQGDSAMYLCASSPMGNTIYFGEGSWLTVV.

The sample holds one count of this clone. The chain combines TRBV5-4 with TRBJ1-1; D might be TRBD1 (6 bases). Germline lookup yields CDR1 SGHNT and CDR2 YYREEE (reference sequence). This CDR3 has 15 amino acids. V dropped 1 base and J dropped 0 bases, with 10 bases sitting between them. CDR3 residues: CASSLNRVLNTEAFF. CDR3 nucleotide sequence: TGTGCCAGCAGCTTGAACAGGGTTTTGAACACTGAAGCTTTCTTT.

The rearrangement joins TRBV7-2 to TRBJ2-7, with a weak D call TRBD2 (5 bases). From germline, CDR1 is SGHTA and CDR2 FQGNSA. This CDR3 is 14 amino acids long. Trimming stripped 6 bases from V and 3 bases from J, with 15 bases between. The CDR3 DNA reads TGTGCCAGCAGGACTACCTCGGTGCGCTACGAGCAGTACTTC. Encoded protein: CASRTTSVRYEQYF. Complete variable domain (other parts from reference TRBV7-2 and TRBJ2-7): GAGVSQSPSNKVTEKGKDVELRCDPISGHTALYWYRQSLGQGLEFLIYFQGNSAPDKSGLPSDRFSAERTGGSVSTLTIQRTQQEDSAVYLCASRTTSVRYEQYFGPGTRLTVT.

This clone was observed a handful of times. The chain uses TRBV28 and TRBJ1-4, with no clear D. Germline-derived CDR1 and CDR2 are MDHEN and SYDVKM. V was clipped by 9 bases and J by 4 bases, with 18 bases between them. The CDR3 spans 15 residues. The CDR3 DNA reads as TGTGCCAGTAGAAGGGAATCCTCCGATAATGAAAAACTGTTTTTT. Its protein is CASRRESSDNEKLFF. The complete variable domain, with remaining parts taken from reference TRBV28 and TRBJ1-4, reads DVKVTQSSRYLVKRTGEKVFLECVQDMDHENMFWYRQDPGLGLRLIYFSYDVKMKEKGDIPEGYSVSREKKERFSLILESASTNQTSMYLCASRRESSDNEKLFFGSGTQLSVL.

The V call is TRBV19, the J call TRBJ2-2, with a tentative D call TRBD1 (6 bases). The CDR3 is made up of 13 amino acids. The V end was cut by 9 bases, the J end by 7 bases, with 15 bases between. The V gene's germline CDR1 is LNHDA and CDR2 SQIVND (reference sequence). CDR3: CASTGRVGGELFF. CDR3 sequence (DNA): TGTGCCAGCACAGGGAGAGTTGGCGGGGAGCTGTTTTTT.